The 21 T cell receptor beta chains below all came from one sample that was sequenced in a study of CD8+ T cells in alopecia areata. Extraction of RNA preceded its reverse transcription into cDNA, which served as the sequencing template. Sequencing used immunoSEQ multiplex PCR; TCRdb keeps in-frame clones, though not all of them. The sample holds about 42,000 clones; around three fifths are singletons and the top ten take about a fifth. Treatment reported: oral pan-JAK inhibitor, 5-10 mg twice daily. The sample here was CD8+ T cells sorted from blood, taken at week 4, from a patient treated with tofacitinib. All receptors come from a human donor with alopecia areata.

This clone turned up a few times. One base away lies a much larger clone, so this may be a sequencing read error. Other DNA sequences in this specimen translate into the identical CDR3. V gene TRBV7-9 combines with J gene TRBJ2-2; no clear D gene. V lost 2 bases and J 5 bases, leaving 6 bases between the germline ends. Germline values: CDR1 SEHNR, CDR2 FQNEAQ (reference sequence). The CDR3 is made up of 13 amino acids. As DNA, the CDR3 is TGTGCCAGCAGCTTAATCGGGACCGGGGAGCTGTTTTTT. The encoded protein is CASSLIGTGELFF.

The chain is built from TRBV12-5 and TRBJ2-5; a weak D match, TRBD2 (6 bases). The CDR3 length is 13 residues. CDR1 is LGHNT, CDR2 FRNRAP, per germline. V was cut by 7 bases and J by 4 bases, with 13 bases left in between. As DNA, the CDR3 is TGTGCTAGTGCACGTGGGACTCCAGAGACCCAGTACTTC. Encoded protein: CASARGTPETQYF.

V is TRBV19 and J is TRBJ1-1, with D possibly being TRBD1 (6 bases). Germline CDR1 and CDR2: LNHDA and SQIVND (reference sequence). CDR3 length: 14 residues. Trimming shortened V by 3 bases and J by 0 bases, and 8 bases separated the two germline ends. As DNA, the CDR3 is TGTGCCAGTAGTATGGGACATTTGAACACTGAAGCTTTCTTT. Translating gives CASSMGHLNTEAFF.

The chain recombines TRBV15 with TRBJ2-1, with 8 positions matching TRBD1. Germline V gene data show CDR1 as LNHNV and CDR2 as YYDKDF (reference sequence). The CDR3 covers 14 residues. Losses at the gene ends were 4 bases for V and 6 bases for J; bases not matched to a gene: 5. In DNA form, the CDR3 reads TGTGCCACCAGCAAAGGACAGGGAGGCAATGAGCAGTTCTTC. Residues: CATSKGQGGNEQFF.

The genes are TRBV7-9 and TRBJ2-7; no definite D call. Trimming left V 6 bases short and J 0 bases short, with 6 bases between. The germline gives CDR1 SEHNR, CDR2 FQNEAQ (reference sequence). The CDR3 has 12 amino acids. The CDR3 DNA reads TGTGCCAGCAGACCAAGCTCCTACGAGCAGTACTTC. Protein product: CASRPSSYEQYF.

This chain links TRBV29-1 with TRBJ2-3; perhaps TRBD1 as D (6 bases). Trimming pared 6 bases from V and 1 base from J, leaving 11 bases between. The length of the CDR3 is 13 residues. The V gene's germline CDR1 is SQVTM and CDR2 ANQGSEA. The CDR3 loop is CSVPEGGTDTQYF. For the CDR3, the DNA is TGCAGCGTCCCCGAGGGGGGCACAGATACGCAGTATTTT.

The chain combines TRBV30 with TRBJ2-7, with D unclear. Trimming removed 0 bases at V and 0 bases at J, with 6 bases between. The germline V gene encodes CDR1 GTSNPN and CDR2 SVGIG (reference sequence). The CDR3 has 13 residues. DNA for the CDR3: TGTGCCTGGAGTGTGGGTTACTCCTACGAGCAGTACTTC. Encoded protein: CAWSVGYSYEQYF.

V gene TRBV6-5 combines with J gene TRBJ1-2, with unresolved D. Germline V gives CDR1 MNHEY, CDR2 SVGAGI. There are 13 residues in the CDR3. V was clipped by 6 bases and J by 2 bases, with 10 bases between them. CDR3 in DNA: TGTGCCAGCAGCCTCCGAAAAAACTATGGCTACACCTTC. Translating gives CASSLRKNYGYTF.

V is TRBV29-1 and J is TRBJ2-2; 9 bases are shared with TRBD2. Germline CDR1 reads SQVTM; CDR2 reads ANQGSEA. This CDR3 region has 16 residues. With 2 bases clipped from V and 5 bases from J, the junction kept 9 bases outside the gene matches. The CDR3 nucleotides are TGCAGCGTTGAAAAGGGTAGCGGGGGCACAACCGGGGAGCTGTTTTTT. It specifies CSVEKGSGGTTGELFF.

The chain uses TRBV27 and TRBJ2-7; 9 bases are a match to TRBD1. The CDR3 totals 14 residues. Unmatched junction bases numbered 2, after V lost 2 bases and J lost 3 bases. The germline V gene has CDR1 MNHEY and CDR2 SMNVEV (reference sequence). The CDR3: CASSLGTGNYEQYF. The DNA for the CDR3 is TGTGCCAGCAGTTTAGGGACAGGGAACTACGAGCAGTACTTC.

The genes are TRBV29-1 and TRBJ2-1; 7 bases are shared with TRBD2. Trimming at V came to 3 bases and at J to 4 bases, leaving 3 bases not matched to a gene. Looked up from germline, CDR1 is SQVTM and CDR2 is ANQGSEA. The CDR3 spans 13 residues. This chain's CDR3 is CSVDSGVYNEQFF. CDR3 nucleotide sequence: TGCAGCGTTGACAGCGGGGTATACAATGAGCAGTTCTTC.

The chain links TRBV19 to TRBJ2-2, with 13 bases matching TRBD2. CDR3 length: 17 amino acids. The germline V gene has CDR1 LNHDA and CDR2 SQIVND (reference sequence). Trimming removed 6 bases from V and 4 bases from J; junction bases left unmatched: 8. In DNA form, the CDR3 reads TGTGCCAGTAGCACACTAGCGGGGGGGCCGGTCACCGGGGAGCTGTTTTTT. It specifies CASSTLAGGPVTGELFF.

The chain joins TRBV2 to TRBJ2-7; possible D gene TRBD1, 5 bases. Germline values: CDR1 SNHLY, CDR2 FYNNEI. The CDR3 is 13 residues long. V was cut by 6 bases and J by 4 bases, with 13 bases left in between. The CDR3 region has the DNA TGTGCCAGCAGGACAGCTTTTGATTACGAGCAGTACTTC. Residues: CASRTAFDYEQYF.

The chain combines TRBV4-1 with TRBJ2-7, with D unresolved. CDR3 size: 13 residues. Germline CDR1 is MGHRA and CDR2 is YSYEKL. The ends were cut back, 0 bases at V and 2 bases at J, with 5 bases in the middle. The DNA for the CDR3 is TGCGCCAGCAGCCAAGACGGAACCTACGAGCAGTACTTC. This gives the protein CASSQDGTYEQYF.

This clone was found a few times. The rearrangement joins TRBV29-1 to TRBJ2-1; possible D gene TRBD1, 6 bases. The CDR3 has 13 residues. Trimming removed 4 bases from V and 6 bases from J, with 13 bases in between. Germline values: CDR1 SQVTM, CDR2 ANQGSEA. In DNA form, the CDR3 reads TGCAGCGTTGTGGGGCAGGGGCTCAATGAGCAGTTCTTC. Encoded protein: CSVVGQGLNEQFF.

This clone was detected a few times. The V gene is TRBV29-1, the J gene TRBJ1-2; 9 bases align to TRBD1. J lost 3 bases, V lost 5 bases, and 7 bases had no gene match. Germline V CDR1 and CDR2: SQVTM, ANQGSEA. The CDR3 has 14 residues. CDR3 amino acids: CSVLGTGMYYGYTF. CDR3 sequence (DNA): TGCAGCGTTCTTGGGACAGGGATGTACTATGGCTACACCTTC.

CDR3 bases: TGTGCCAGCAGAGGGGACGGCTCCTACAATGAGCAGTTCTTC. It codes for CASRGDGSYNEQFF. J is TRBJ2-1 and V is TRBV25-1; either TRBD1 or TRBD2 may supply D (5 bases each). Trimming took 6 bases from V and 0 from J, leaving 9 bases between them. Germline CDR1 MGHDK, CDR2 SYGVNS. This CDR3 is 14 amino acids long.

In its sample, this clone was seen once. This sequence joins TRBV9 and TRBJ1-3; D is unresolved. V shed 4 bases and J shed 12 bases, with 11 bases lying between them. The CDR3 length is 11 residues. Germline V gives CDR1 SGDLS, CDR2 YYNGEE. The CDR3 region is CASSLGDGIYF. CDR3 DNA sequence: TGTGCCAGCAGCCTCGGAGACGGCATATATTTT.

This clone came up a few times. The genes are TRBV27 and TRBJ1-1; the match to TRBD1 covers 8 bases. The V and J ends lost 3 bases and 3 bases, in that order; junction bases with no gene match: 6. The CDR3 consists of 15 residues. Germline CDR1 is MNHEY and CDR2 is SMNVEV (reference sequence). The CDR3 region is CASSFAPTGDTEAFF. The CDR3 nucleotides read TGTGCCAGCAGTTTCGCACCGACAGGGGACACTGAAGCTTTCTTT.

The V call is TRBV29-1, the J call TRBJ1-2; 8 nucleotides agree with TRBD1. The CDR3 loop spans 13 amino acids. V shed 3 bases, J shed 7 bases, and the junction held 7 bases outside the gene matches. CDR1 SQVTM and CDR2 ANQGSEA come from the germline V gene. The CDR3 DNA follows: TGCAGCGTTGATAGGACAGGGTCGGCTGGCTACACCTTC. It codes for CSVDRTGSAGYTF.

The chain carries TRBV30 and TRBJ1-3, with D tentatively TRBD1 (5 bases). The V and J ends lost 2 bases and 2 bases respectively, with 7 bases between them. The CDR3 length is 13 residues. Germline assignment: CDR1 GTSNPN and CDR2 SVGIG (reference sequence). The CDR3 DNA sequence: TGTGCCTGGAGTCCGGGGCCTGGAAACACCATATATTTT. This encodes CAWSPGPGNTIYF.